This T cell receptor (beta chain) was recovered during a study of cytomegalovirus exposure and HLA in healthy donors. Study at large: The platform used for the approximately 130 validation repertoires matched that of the roughly 720 first-cohort repertoires, a later analysis reported.

Study-level findings and limits: First-cohort TCR clusters were later found to tend to co-occur in the roughly 110 validation repertoires. The study listed under 200 cytomegalovirus-associated TCR beta chains. The classifier was said to identify cytomegalovirus status with high specificity and sensitivity.

Comments on this clone: Its antigen is unidentified.

V lost 5 bases to trimming and J lost 7 bases; unmatched junction nucleotides: 10. The CDR3 loop spans 14 amino acids. Germline CDR1 and CDR2: MDHEN and SYDVKM. Data came from immunoSEQ multiplex PCR; TCRdb stores just in-frame clones and leaves some out. The sample consists of about 360,000 clones, roughly 89% of them appearing once. V and J are TRBV28 and TRBJ2-7; 8 bases match TRBD2. The sequenced material came from PBMCs. This sequence was found in a woman aged 18-29 years in good health and CMV-seronegative. The CDR3 reads CASSPRGAEGEQYF. Written as DNA, the CDR3 is TGTGCCAGCAGTCCGCGGGGGGCGGAAGGGGAGCAGTACTTC.